Following are 28 T cell receptor beta chains from one sample sequenced in a study of T cells in Graves' hyperthyroidism and ophthalmopathy. Authors of the study amplified TCR beta CDR3 regions from RNA transcripts. Using the HTBI primer set, a first-round RT-PCR was run on the TCR CDR3. Each CDR3 protein gets one entry after TCRdb re-called the multiplex PCR reads with MiXCR. The sample carries 150,000 to 200,000 distinct CDR3 sequences, less than 10% recorded once. The source material was blood. The receptors stem from a woman aged 18-35 years with Graves' hyperthyroidism that later progressed to Graves' ophthalmopathy.

This clonotype was observed at least ten times. The chain has TRBV5-1 and TRBJ1-6; TRBD1 is a possible D gene (6 bases). This CDR3 region has 14 residues. Trimming left V 4 bases short and J 9 bases short, with 14 bases between. CDR1 is SGHRS, CDR2 YFSETQ, per germline. CDR3 nucleotide sequence: TGCGCCAGCAGCGCGACAGGAGTCAGTTCACCCCTCCACTTT. Protein sequence: CASSATGVSSPLHF. Filled out from reference TRBV5-1 and TRBJ1-6, the complete variable domain reads KAGVTQTPRYLIKTRGQQVTLSCSPISGHRSVSWYQQTPGQGLQFLFEYFSETQRNKGNFPGRFSGRQFSNSRSEMNVSTLELGDSALYLCASSATGVSSPLHFGNGTRLTVT.

This clonotype was recorded at least ten times. J is TRBJ2-3 and V is TRBV6-5, with D possibly matching TRBD1 (5 bases). The germline V gene encodes CDR1 MNHEY and CDR2 SVGAGI. The CDR3 consists of 16 residues. Trimming removed 2 bases from V and 0 bases from J, with 12 bases in between. In DNA, the CDR3 is TGTGCCAGCAGTTACCTCAGGGCCCCTAGCACAGATACGCAGTATTTT. Residues: CASSYLRAPSTDTQYF.

This clonotype was recorded many times. The V call is TRBV27, the J call TRBJ2-7, with 9 bases matching TRBD1. The CDR3 sequence is 16 residues long. J lost 0 bases, V lost 5 bases, and 8 bases had no gene match. Germline V CDR1 and CDR2: MNHEY, SMNVEV (reference sequence). The CDR3 sequence is CASSPDRGTISYEQYF. The CDR3 nucleotides are TGTGCCAGCAGTCCCGACAGGGGGACAATCTCCTACGAGCAGTACTTC.

This clonotype was seen at least ten times. The rearrangement uses TRBV2 and TRBJ1-1; D unclear. Trimming took off 1 base at V and 6 bases at J, with 15 bases between the two ends. The V gene's germline CDR1 is SNHLY and CDR2 FYNNEI. The CDR3 is 15 amino acids. The DNA for the CDR3 is TGTGCCAGCAGTGAAGAGGGCAGAAACTTAGCTGAAGCTTTCTTT. Protein: CASSEEGRNLAEAFF.

This chain joins TRBV4-1 and TRBJ2-1; 8 bases line up with TRBD2. The CDR3 is 17 residues long. With 0 bases clipped from V and 0 bases from J, the junction kept 4 bases outside the gene matches. The V gene's germline CDR1 is MGHRA and CDR2 YSYEKL. Here the CDR3 DNA reads TGCGCCAGCAGCCAAGAAACTAGCGGTAGCTCCTACAATGAGCAGTTCTTC. Translated: CASSQETSGSSYNEQFF.

Many counts were recorded for this clonotype. This chain connects TRBV20-1 to TRBJ2-5, with D possibly being TRBD1 (6 bases). Trimming cost V 0 bases and J 5 bases, with 19 bases left between them. Looked up from germline, CDR1 is DFQATT and CDR2 is SNEGSKA (reference sequence). This CDR3 has 16 amino acids. The CDR3 is CSARDSGRGIIETQYF. The CDR3 nucleotides read TGCAGTGCTAGAGATTCTGGCAGGGGAATAATTGAGACCCAGTACTTC.

This clonotype was counted ten times or more. The chain has TRBV2 and TRBJ2-1, with D possibly being TRBD1 (5 bases). Trimming cost V 2 bases and J 9 bases, with 11 bases left between them. From germline, CDR1 is SNHLY and CDR2 FYNNEI. This CDR3 comprises 13 residues. The CDR3 loop is CASSEQGRGEQFF. Here the CDR3 DNA reads TGTGCCAGCAGTGAACAGGGAAGGGGTGAGCAGTTCTTC.

This clonotype has ten or more counts. V usage is TRBV28 and J usage is TRBJ2-1, with a possible D match to TRBD1 (6 bases). The germline CDR1 and CDR2 sequences are MDHEN and SYDVKM. The V end was cut by 6 bases, the J end by 9 bases, with 12 bases between. The CDR3 contains 12 residues. This CDR3 is CASSPRTAEQFF. DNA of the CDR3: TGTGCCAGCAGCCCGCGGACAGCTGAGCAGTTCTTC.

This clonotype was seen only a few times. The rearrangement uses TRBV20-1 and TRBJ1-6; D gene uncertain. Trimming cost V 3 bases and J 0 bases, with 27 bases left between them. There are 21 residues in the CDR3. Germline loops: CDR1 DFQATT, CDR2 SNEGSKA (reference sequence). CDR3 nucleotide sequence: TGCAGTGCTAGTCCCGCGGAAGAAGACGGAGACATAAGCTCCTATAATTCACCCCTCCACTTT. Amino acid sequence: CSASPAEEDGDISSYNSPLHF.

This clonotype was counted many times. The chain couples TRBV7-2 to TRBJ2-1; D is unresolved. This CDR3 spans 15 amino acids. V gave up 5 bases and J gave up 1 base, with 12 bases separating them. Per germline, CDR1 SGHTA and CDR2 FQGNSA. CDR3 sequence reads: CASSRSETSYNEQFF. The CDR3 nucleotides read TGTGCCAGCAGCCGATCAGAAACTTCCTACAATGAGCAGTTCTTC.

This clonotype was detected many times. The chain employs TRBV27 and TRBJ2-7; 11 nucleotides match TRBD2. CDR3 length: 16 residues. The junction had 9 bases not matched to a gene; V was cut back by 2 bases and J by 6 bases. Per germline, CDR1 MNHEY and CDR2 SMNVEV (reference sequence). CDR3 amino acids: CASSLSSGRGGPEQYF. The CDR3 DNA is TGTGCCAGCAGTTTAAGTAGCGGGAGGGGGGGACCCGAGCAGTACTTC.

This clonotype was seen many times. The CDR3 nucleotides read TGTGCCAGCAGTTTAGGTCGGACTGAAGCTTTCTTT. Translated, it gives CASSLGRTEAFF. The rearrangement joins TRBV12-3 or TRBV12-4 to TRBJ1-1; D unresolved. The CDR3 contains 12 residues. With 1 base removed from V and 5 bases from J, the gap between germline ends came to 5 bases.

This clonotype was counted ten times or more. The rearrangement links TRBV11-1 to TRBJ2-5, with TRBD2 matching over 9 bases. CDR3 length: 16 amino acids. Losses at the gene ends were 1 base for V and 5 bases for J; bases not matched to a gene: 8. From germline, CDR1 is SGHAT and CDR2 FQDESV (reference sequence). The CDR3 loop reads CASSLGASGDLETQYF. DNA for the CDR3: TGTGCCAGCAGCTTAGGGGCTAGCGGGGATTTGGAGACCCAGTACTTC.

This clonotype was observed at least ten times. The chain employs TRBV5-6 and TRBJ2-3; TRBD2 agrees at 14 bases. Germline V gives CDR1 SGHDT, CDR2 YYEEEE. This CDR3 has 17 amino acids. Trimming took 3 bases from V and 6 from J; bases not matched to a gene: 9. CDR3 region: CASSSPRTSGRSDTQYF. Here the CDR3 DNA reads TGTGCCAGCAGCTCCCCTCGGACTAGCGGGAGGTCCGATACGCAGTATTTT.

In its sample, this clonotype was seen many times. The rearrangement links TRBV19 to TRBJ1-2; TRBD1 might be the D (6 bases). CDR3 length: 13 amino acids. Germline-derived CDR1 and CDR2 are LNHDA and SQIVND (reference sequence). The V end lost 3 bases, the J end lost 2 bases, and 7 bases lay between the germline ends. The CDR3 reads CASSIDRNYGYTF. The CDR3 DNA follows: TGTGCCAGTAGTATTGACAGGAACTATGGCTACACCTTC.

This clonotype was seen many times. CDR3 nucleotides: TGTGCCAGCAGTCAGACCGGGGCAGGGATCACCTACAATGAGCAGTTCTTC. Translating it yields CASSQTGAGITYNEQFF. This chain joins TRBV5-5 and TRBJ2-1; D may be TRBD1 or TRBD2 (5 bases each). This CDR3 comprises 17 residues. V was trimmed by 5 bases and J by 2 bases, leaving 20 bases between them. Looked up from germline, CDR1 is SGHKS and CDR2 is YYEKEE (reference sequence). The full variable domain, rest sourced from reference TRBV5-5 and TRBJ2-1, is DAGVTQSPTHLIKTRGQQVTLRCSPISGHKSVSWYQQVLGQGPQFIFQYYEKEERGRGNFPDRFSARQFPNYSSELNVNALLLGDSALYLCASSQTGAGITYNEQFFGPGTRLTVL.

In this sample, this clonotype turned up many times. This chain uses TRBV7-8 with TRBJ1-2; weak D call: TRBD1 (5 bases). This CDR3 is 13 amino acids long. The germline gives CDR1 SGHVS, CDR2 FQNEAQ. Trimming pared 2 bases from V and 4 bases from J, leaving 8 bases between. In nucleotides, the CDR3 is TGTGCCAGCAGCTTAAGACAGATCTATGGCTACACCTTC. Encoded protein: CASSLRQIYGYTF.

This clonotype was counted many times. The V gene is TRBV9, the J gene TRBJ2-5; D remains unclear. CDR3 length: 15 amino acids. V lost 4 bases and J lost 0, with 13 bases in between. The V gene's germline CDR1 is SGDLS and CDR2 YYNGEE. The CDR3 bases are TGTGCCAGCAGCCCCGGTTGGGGATACCAAGAGACCCAGTACTTC. This gives the protein CASSPGWGYQETQYF.

The chain employs TRBV3-1 and TRBJ2-3; perhaps TRBD1 as D (8 bases). Deletions cut 4 bases from V and 0 bases from J, with 17 bases between. Germline V gene sequence: CDR1 LGHDT, CDR2 YNNKEL (reference sequence). The CDR3 spans 17 residues. CDR3 DNA sequence: TGTGCCAGCAGCCCCACCACAGGGGGGGGGAGCACAGATACGCAGTATTTT. Translated: CASSPTTGGGSTDTQYF.

This clonotype was seen a few times. This chain connects TRBV4-1 to TRBJ2-3; D not resolved. Trimming shortened V by 4 bases and J by 0 bases, and 11 bases separated the two germline ends. The CDR3 contains 15 residues. From germline, CDR1 is MGHRA and CDR2 YSYEKL. The CDR3 region has the DNA TGCGCCAGCAGCCGAACGGGCCCTAGCACAGATACGCAGTATTTT. Protein: CASSRTGPSTDTQYF.

This clonotype was seen more than once but under ten times. The chain combines TRBV19 with TRBJ2-3; 12 nucleotides match TRBD2. J was trimmed by 0 bases and V by 1 base; bases with no gene match: 5. The V gene's germline CDR1 is LNHDA and CDR2 SQIVND (reference sequence). The CDR3 runs 18 residues. The CDR3 nucleotides are TGTGCCAGTAGTATAGGACTAGCGGGGGTTTCTAGCACAGATACGCAGTATTTT. Its translation is CASSIGLAGVSSTDTQYF.

This clonotype was seen many times. The V call is TRBV28, the J call TRBJ2-1; perhaps TRBD2 as D (5 bases). The germline gives CDR1 MDHEN, CDR2 SYDVKM. V was trimmed by 6 bases and J by 6 bases, leaving 12 bases between them. CDR3 size: 13 residues. CDR3 DNA: TGTGCCAGCAGCCGGTCGGGGAGCAATGAGCAGTTCTTC. Translated: CASSRSGSNEQFF. Supplemented by reference TRBV28 and TRBJ2-1, the full variable domain reads DVKVTQSSRYLVKRTGEKVFLECVQDMDHENMFWYRQDPGLGLRLIYFSYDVKMKEKGDIPEGYSVSREKKERFSLILESASTNQTSMYLCASSRSGSNEQFFGPGTRLTVL.

This clonotype was counted at least ten times. CDR3: CASSTPTGFQPQHF. The CDR3 nucleotides read TGTGCCAGTAGTACCCCCACAGGGTTTCAGCCCCAGCATTTT. This chain connects TRBV19 to TRBJ1-5; maybe TRBD1 (6 bases). Looked up from germline, CDR1 is LNHDA and CDR2 is SQIVND (reference sequence). Deletions cut 4 bases from V and 6 bases from J, with 13 bases between. The CDR3 is made up of 14 amino acids.

The table lists this clonotype with many counts. This chain connects TRBV15 to TRBJ2-7, with 7 bases fitting TRBD1. This CDR3 spans 15 amino acids. Per the germline V gene, CDR1 is LNHNV and CDR2 is YYDKDF (reference sequence). V lost 1 base and J lost 0; bases outside the gene matches: 3. CDR3 nucleotides: TGTGCCACCAGCAGAGGCACAGGGGACTCCTACGAGCAGTACTTC. This sequence encodes CATSRGTGDSYEQYF.

This clonotype was found many times. The chain has TRBV19 and TRBJ1-1; 7 nucleotides match TRBD1. The germline gives CDR1 LNHDA, CDR2 SQIVND (reference sequence). V was clipped by 3 bases and J by 11 bases; unmatched bases: 9. The CDR3 has 13 amino acids. CDR3 in amino acids: CASSMERQGGAFF. The CDR3 nucleotides are TGTGCCAGTAGTATGGAGAGACAGGGTGGGGCTTTCTTT.

With respect to this clonotype: Mismatch with germline at one junction end may stem from a read error. V gene TRBV18 combines with J gene TRBJ1-3, with D unclear. Germline V gives CDR1 KGHSH, CDR2 LQKENI. The CDR3 is 12 amino acids. The CDR3: CASSPLRGEADF. The CDR3 DNA sequence: TGTGCCAGCTCACCCCTCCGCGGTGAGGCAGATTTT.

This clonotype was counted at least ten times. The V and J genes are TRBV30 and TRBJ1-1, with TRBD1 as a possible D gene (5 bases). The CDR3 runs 16 residues. V lost 0 bases and J lost 4, with 18 bases in between. The V gene's germline CDR1 is GTSNPN and CDR2 SVGIG (reference sequence). CDR3 amino acids: CAWSVFPGDSGTEAFF. The CDR3 DNA reads TGTGCCTGGAGTGTATTCCCCGGGGACTCGGGCACTGAAGCTTTCTTT.

A note on this clonotype: This could be a read error, since a much larger clone is one nucleotide away. V is TRBV9 and J is TRBJ1-1; 7 bases line up with TRBD1. The length of the CDR3 is 14 residues. The germline V gene has CDR1 SGDLS and CDR2 YYNGEE. CDR3 nucleotide sequence: TGTACCAGCAGCGCGTCCTCGACAGGGACTGAAGCTTTCTTT. This encodes CTSSASSTGTEAFF.